This TCR beta chain was sequenced for a study of shared clonotypes between healthy human individuals. Study-level background: CD4 naive cells filled three plates per donor, CD4 memory three, CD8 naive two and CD8 memory one.

TCRdb's table, derived via immunoSEQ multiplex PCR, lists solely in-frame clones and lacks some. The sample shows hundreds of thousands of clones, around 97% of them seen only once. V gave up 1 base and J gave up 3 bases, with 11 bases separating them. The CDR3 totals 14 residues. Germline V gives CDR1 SGHNT, CDR2 YYREEE (reference sequence). The source material was naive CD4+ T cells sorted from blood. Subset specified: CD45RA+ positively selected. The clonotype comes from a woman under 40 in good health. The chain carries TRBV5-4 and TRBJ2-7, with D unresolved. Written as DNA, the CDR3 is TGTGCCAGCAGCTTGTACGTACCCCACTACGAGCAGTACTTC. Translating it yields CASSLYVPHYEQYF.